This T cell receptor beta chain was sequenced in a study of blood T cells in healthy people across ages. Study conclusions and caveats: Strongly correlated with naive T cell percentage was TCR beta diversity. Changes seen in expanded clonotypes were possibly confounded by donor CMV status left unknown. The study regarded diversity estimates from one million T cells as underestimates.

Primers used in a second PCR of about 6 to 12 cycles were a sample-barcoded 5' primer and a J-beta primer mix. TCRdb reanalysed the 5' RACE reads using MiXCR and keeps one entry per CDR3 protein. Among approximately 1.5 million distinct CDR3 sequences listed, about 35% were seen once. Donors were healthy Caucasian individuals from Russia aged about 6 to 95. Notes on this clonotype: Antigen unknown.

There are 16 residues in the CDR3. Germline CDR1 and CDR2: MGHRA and YSYEKL. The sequenced sample was blood. The sequence was obtained from a woman in her twenties or thirties in good health. V usage is TRBV4-1 and J usage is TRBJ2-5, with 7 positions matching TRBD2. The J call may be faulty, since TRBJ2-7 better matches the DNA end. CDR3 sequence: CASSQPVSGNPYEQYF. Written as DNA, the CDR3 is TGCGCCAGCAGCCAACCCGTCAGCGGGAATCCCTACGAGCAGTACTTC.